The 10 T cell receptor beta chains in this list originate from one sample, sequenced in a study of spatial heterogeneity in lung cancer. Findings and caveats of the study: The number of expanded tumor alpha and beta chains correlated with mutation number.

TCRdb called the 5' RACE reads again in MiXCR, with one record for every CDR3 protein. Of 4,000 to 6,500 distinct CDR3 sequences in the sample, around 6.8% are singletons; the top ten hold 30% to 45%. This sample's time point: sample taken at primary tumor resection. Their antigens remain unidentified. Here the sequenced sample was lung tumor tissue, taken at surgery. The receptors were sampled from a female donor with early-stage non-small cell lung cancer.

This clonotype is medium-sized (0.01 to 0.1%) within its sample. This beta chain lies outside the target of a library built for alpha chains; its clone size means little. The V gene is TRBV10-3, the J gene TRBJ2-1; D gene uncertain. The V gene lost 7 bases and the J gene lost 3 bases, with 13 bases spanning the gap. Germline V gene sequence: CDR1 ENHRY, CDR2 SYGVKD. This CDR3 is 14 amino acids long. The CDR3 DNA sequence: TGTGCCATCACTGCGGACCGAGACTACAATGAGCAGTTCTTC. Protein sequence: CAITADRDYNEQFF.

This clonotype was detected many times. The library was built for alpha chains, so this beta chain is an off-target read and its size means little. The V and J genes are TRBV11-2 and TRBJ1-4, with D perhaps matching TRBD1 (6 bases). With 4 bases removed from V and 0 bases from J, the gap between germline ends came to 15 bases. This CDR3 has 17 residues. Germline CDR1 SGHAT, CDR2 FQNNGV. Here the CDR3 reads CASSSGGWVATNEKLFF. CDR3 sequence (DNA): TGTGCCAGCAGCTCTGGGGGCTGGGTCGCAACTAATGAAAAACTGTTTTTT.

By share, this clonotype ranks as medium-sized. Found in a library prepared for alpha chains, this beta chain is an off-target read, and its abundance has little meaning. The chain couples TRBV6-1 to TRBJ1-1; D possibly corresponds to TRBD1 (5 bases). The CDR3 has 14 amino acids. Germline-derived CDR1 and CDR2 are MNHNS and SASEGT. The V and J ends lost 3 bases and 2 bases respectively, with 10 bases between them. CDR3 residues: CASSDWGLNTEAFF. CDR3 coding DNA: TGTGCCAGCAGTGATTGGGGCCTAAACACTGAAGCTTTCTTT.

This clonotype is classed as medium-sized. This beta chain turned up in a library designed for alpha chains; as an off-target read, its abundance says little. The V call is TRBV15, the J call TRBJ1-5; the D gene is possibly TRBD1 (6 bases). With 2 bases removed from V and 4 bases from J, the gap between germline ends came to 9 bases. The CDR3 sequence is 14 residues long. Germline V gene data show CDR1 as LNHNV and CDR2 as YYDKDF (reference sequence). For the CDR3, the DNA is TGTGCCACCAGCAGATTAGGGGGGAATCAGCCCCAGCATTTT. This translates into CATSRLGGNQPQHF.

In its sample, this clonotype was seen many times. The library was designed around alpha chains, so this beta chain is a stray read whose abundance carries little weight. The V and J genes are TRBV11-1 and TRBJ2-2; TRBD2 might be the D (5 bases). V lost 7 bases and J lost 4, with 25 bases in between. Germline V gene data show CDR1 as SGHAT and CDR2 as FQDESV (reference sequence). CDR3 length: 18 residues. CDR3 residues: CASNPTHRRISSTGELFF. The CDR3 DNA follows: TGTGCCAGCAACCCGACTCACCGGAGGATCTCGAGCACCGGGGAGCTGTTTTTT.

This clonotype occurred a few times. This may be a read error, as it is one base from a much larger clone. The library was prepared for alpha chains; this beta chain is a stray read, so its frequency means little. The chain uses TRBV7-9 and TRBJ2-3, with 14 nucleotides matching TRBD2. Germline lookup yields CDR1 SEHNR and CDR2 FQNEAQ (reference sequence). The CDR3 spans 17 residues. CDR3 in DNA: TGTGTCAGCAGCCCAATAGGGACTAGCGGGAGACCTGATACGCAGTATTTT. Encoded protein: CVSSPIGTSGRPDTQYF.

This clonotype was recorded many times. In a library made to pick up alpha chains, this beta chain is a stray read with a size that means little. The rearrangement joins TRBV29-1 to TRBJ1-1, with 10 bases lining up with TRBD1. This CDR3 has 13 amino acids. Per germline, CDR1 SQVTM and CDR2 ANQGSEA. The junction had 5 bases not matched to a gene; V was cut back by 4 bases and J by 6 bases. The CDR3 loop reads CSVGTGGLAEAFF. Here the CDR3 DNA reads TGCAGCGTTGGGACAGGGGGTTTGGCTGAAGCTTTCTTT.

In its sample, this clonotype is large. Being off target in a library aimed at alpha chains, this beta chain has a size of little meaning. The chain is built from TRBV10-2 and TRBJ2-3, with TRBD2 matching 12 bases. The CDR3 length is 17 residues. Looked up from germline, CDR1 is WSHSY and CDR2 is SAAADI. Losses at the gene ends were 5 bases for V and 2 bases for J; bases not matched to a gene: 8. The chain's CDR3 is CASSSLAGGAHTDTQYF. The CDR3, as DNA: TGCGCCAGCAGTTCCCTAGCGGGGGGGGCCCACACAGATACGCAGTATTTT.

This clonotype was observed many times. Being off target in a library aimed at alpha chains, this beta chain has a size of little meaning. The V and J genes are TRBV28 and TRBJ1-5; 8 positions agree with TRBD1. CDR3 length: 16 amino acids. The V segment lost 6 bases and the J segment 4 bases; nucleotides outside the gene matches: 11. Germline lookup yields CDR1 MDHEN and CDR2 SYDVKM. CDR3 amino acids: CASRKERDRRNQPQHF. CDR3 in DNA: TGTGCCAGCAGAAAAGAAAGGGACAGGCGGAATCAGCCCCAGCATTTT.

This clonotype was detected many times. In a library made to pick up alpha chains, this beta chain is a stray read with a size that means little. The CDR3 coding sequence is TGTGCCAGCAGCGTAGGACAGGGTTATGGCTACACCTTC. Translation: CASSVGQGYGYTF. The chain is built from TRBV9 and TRBJ1-2; 7 bases are shared with TRBD1. Germline lookup yields CDR1 SGDLS and CDR2 YYNGEE. The J segment lost 5 bases and the V segment lost 0 bases, leaving 1 base of the junction unmatched. The CDR3 consists of 13 residues.